This T cell receptor (beta chain) was captured by sequencing in a study of cytomegalovirus exposure and HLA in healthy donors. Broader study findings: An analysis done earlier found most TCR beta V segments productive about 87% or about 30% of the time. A later analysis associated 15,000 to 20,000 TCR beta sequences with HLA alleles at a 0.05 false discovery rate.

The PCR made use of 60 Vbeta and 13 Jbeta primers. Repertoires were generated with immunoSEQ multiplex PCR, while TCRdb's copy carries only in-frame clones and drops some. The sample has just over 150,000 clones; almost 80% are singletons. On this clone itself: Antigen: not known.

CDR3 length: 11 residues. CDR1 MDHEN and CDR2 SYDVKM come from the germline V gene. J lost 10 bases, V lost 7 bases, and 3 bases had no gene match. The rearrangement joins TRBV28 to TRBJ2-3; 9 positions agree with TRBD2. Sequencing was performed on PBMCs. The source of this sequence is a woman aged 45-65 years in good health and CMV-seropositive. The CDR3 here is CASNEREAQYF. For the CDR3, the DNA is TGTGCCAGCAATGAGCGGGAGGCGCAGTATTTT.